This entry lists 20 T cell receptor beta chains sequenced from one sample in a study of T cells in Graves' hyperthyroidism and ophthalmopathy. There were TCR beta CDR3 regions amplified from RNA transcripts. The HTBI primer set drove a first-round RT-PCR of the TCR CDR3. TCRdb reprocessed the multiplex PCR reads via MiXCR and lists one record per CDR3 protein. This sample has 200,000 to 300,000 distinct CDR3 sequences; 16% occur once, and the top ten carry around 26%. Sample: blood. The receptors derive from a woman aged 18-29 years with Graves' ophthalmopathy.

This clonotype was found many times. This chain connects TRBV6-5 to TRBJ1-1; D perhaps matches TRBD1 (6 bases). The CDR3 is made up of 15 amino acids. The germline V gene has CDR1 MNHEY and CDR2 SVGAGI. V lost 0 bases to trimming and J lost 4 bases, with 12 bases between them. The CDR3 coding sequence is TGTGCCAGCAGTTACTCAGGGGGGGGCGGCACTGAAGCTTTCTTT. This encodes CASSYSGGGGTEAFF.

This clonotype was counted between two and nine times. The V call is TRBV9, the J call TRBJ2-2, with 7 positions matching TRBD1. This CDR3 region has 15 residues. Germline V gives CDR1 SGDLS, CDR2 YYNGEE. The J segment lost 7 bases and the V segment lost 1 base, leaving 7 bases of the junction unmatched. The CDR3 loop is CASSVLVGGFGELFF. DNA for the CDR3: TGTGCCAGCAGCGTACTTGTAGGGGGCTTCGGGGAGCTGTTTTTT.

Many counts were recorded for this clonotype. This sequence joins TRBV9 and TRBJ2-7, with unresolved D. This CDR3 is 14 amino acids long. V was pared by 2 bases and J by 0 bases, with 9 bases between. The germline V gene has CDR1 SGDLS and CDR2 YYNGEE. CDR3 in DNA: TGTGCCAGCAGCGTGGGCACGCCCTCCTACGAGCAGTACTTC. This sequence encodes CASSVGTPSYEQYF.

This clonotype was seen many times. The chain combines TRBV30 with TRBJ2-1, with D tentatively TRBD1 (6 bases). V lost 3 bases to trimming and J lost 5 bases, with 14 bases between them. Germline CDR1 GTSNPN, CDR2 SVGIG (reference sequence). The CDR3 has 14 amino acids. CDR3 nucleotide sequence: TGTGCCTGGAGGGGACGCAGGGGCAACAATGAGCAGTTCTTC. Amino acid sequence: CAWRGRRGNNEQFF.

This clonotype was seen repeatedly, ten times or more. V is TRBV5-1 and J is TRBJ2-1, with 7 bases identical to TRBD1. The CDR3 consists of 12 residues. The V segment lost 4 bases and the J segment 7 bases; nucleotides outside the gene matches: 2. Germline V gives CDR1 SGHRS, CDR2 YFSETQ. CDR3 amino acids: CASSEQGNEQFF. CDR3 coding DNA: TGCGCCAGCAGCGAACAGGGGAATGAGCAGTTCTTC.

This clonotype was seen ten or more times. This chain connects TRBV19 to TRBJ2-2, with D unresolved. The CDR3 is 15 amino acids. Trimming removed 6 bases from V and 3 bases from J, with 14 bases in between. The V gene's germline CDR1 is LNHDA and CDR2 SQIVND (reference sequence). CDR3 DNA: TGTGCCAGTAGGGTCAACTCGGCGGACACCGGGGAGCTGTTTTTT. Translating it yields CASRVNSADTGELFF.

In regard to this clonotype: At one of its ends the junction is not consistent with the germline gene, which may arise from a read error. J is TRBJ1-4 and V is TRBV11-2, with 10 bases fitting TRBD1. Germline V gives CDR1 SGHAT, CDR2 FQNNGV. This CDR3 is 16 amino acids long. CDR3 protein: CTSSPGQGRANEKLFF. For the CDR3, the DNA is TGTACCAGCAGCCCGGGACAGGGGAGAGCTAATGAAAAACTGTTTTTT.

As for this clonotype: As the CDR3 is not closed by the conserved phenylalanine or tryptophan, this likely results from a read error. This chain uses TRBV7-9 with TRBJ1-1; TRBD1 might be the D (6 bases). The germline gives CDR1 SEHNR, CDR2 FQNEAQ (reference sequence). The V end lost 5 bases, the J end lost 2 bases, and 18 bases lay between the germline ends. The length of the CDR3 is 16 residues. CDR3 in DNA: TGTGCCAGCAGCATTAATGGACAGCTCCTTAACACTGAAGCTTTCCTT. Protein: CASSINGQLLNTEAFL.

Comment on this clonotype: A much bigger clone sits one base away, suggesting this may be a read error. The CDR3 bases are TGCGCCAGCAGGGACCCAGGCTTGACCTACGAGCAGTACTTC. This encodes CASRDPGLTYEQYF. The V call is TRBV10-2, the J call TRBJ2-7, with D unclear. Looked up from germline, CDR1 is WSHSY and CDR2 is SAAADI. The CDR3 spans 14 residues. V lost 6 bases and J 2 bases, leaving 14 bases between the germline ends.

This clonotype was found many times. The DNA of the CDR3 is TGTGCCAGCAGCCAGTTGACTAGAGGATCCGAGCAGTACTTC. Translating it yields CASSQLTRGSEQYF. The V and J genes are TRBV3-1 and TRBJ2-7; possible D gene TRBD2, 6 bases. Trimming removed 3 bases from V and 6 bases from J, with 15 bases in between. The CDR3 is 14 residues long. Germline loops: CDR1 LGHDT, CDR2 YNNKEL (reference sequence).

This clonotype was detected ten times or more. The chain recombines TRBV10-3 with TRBJ1-1; no firm D call. From germline, CDR1 is ENHRY and CDR2 SYGVKD. The ends were cut back, 3 bases at V and 6 bases at J, with 20 bases in the middle. CDR3 length: 16 residues. CDR3 DNA sequence: TGTGCCATCAGTGATTCTTCCCCAGGAAAGGGATCTGAAGCTTTCTTT. Translating it yields CAISDSSPGKGSEAFF.

This clonotype was picked up many times. An end of the junction does not agree with germline; a read error may underlie this. This sequence joins TRBV6-1 and TRBJ1-1, with D hard to call. The CDR3 sequence is 13 residues long. The germline CDR1 and CDR2 sequences are MNHNS and SASEGT. CDR3 sequence reads: CASSLGMNTEAFF. The CDR3 nucleotides are TGCGCCAGCAGCTTGGGGATGAACACTGAAGCTTTCTTT.

A few counts support this clonotype. The J gene is TRBJ1-1, the V gene TRBV7-9, with TRBD1 as a possible D gene (5 bases). CDR3 length: 12 amino acids. V lost 5 bases and J 10 bases, leaving 14 bases between the germline ends. Germline CDR1 reads SEHNR; CDR2 reads FQNEAQ (reference sequence). The CDR3 loop is CASSLGGKGAFF. CDR3 DNA: TGTGCCAGCAGCCTGGGGGGAAAGGGAGCTTTCTTT.

This rearrangement joins TRBV12-3 or TRBV12-4 to TRBJ1-4, with D perhaps matching TRBD1 (5 bases). V gave up 5 bases and J gave up 4 bases, with 14 bases separating them. This CDR3 is built from 15 residues. CDR3 sequence (DNA): TGTGCCAGCAGTGAAGGGTGGGGACTTAATGAAAAACTGTTTTTT. This codes for CASSEGWGLNEKLFF.

Ten or more counts support this clonotype. The rearrangement uses TRBV6-1 and TRBJ2-5; 7 nucleotides agree with TRBD1. The CDR3 sequence is 14 residues long. With 6 bases clipped from V and 5 bases from J, the junction kept 9 bases outside the gene matches. Germline lookup yields CDR1 MNHNS and CDR2 SASEGT. The CDR3 nucleotides read TGTGCCAGCAGCCGAGGGGGCAGGGGGGAGACCCAGTACTTC. Protein product: CASSRGGRGETQYF.

This clonotype was seen ten or more times. This sequence joins TRBV28 and TRBJ1-4; D might be TRBD1 (5 bases). Germline values: CDR1 MDHEN, CDR2 SYDVKM. The germline V and J ends were trimmed by 1 base and 10 bases, with 16 bases remaining between them. The CDR3 has 15 amino acids. The CDR3 bases are TGTGCCAGCAGTTTATCGGGGGTCTCCTTAGGAAAACTGTTTTTT. It translates to CASSLSGVSLGKLFF.

This clonotype appeared many times. The V and J genes are TRBV2 and TRBJ2-1; D may correspond to TRBD1 or TRBD2 (5 bases each). Germline assignment: CDR1 SNHLY and CDR2 FYNNEI. Trimming removed 6 bases at V and 2 bases at J, with 23 bases between. The CDR3 has 18 residues. This CDR3 is CASRDVRGAMGPYNEQFF. Written as DNA, the CDR3 is TGTGCCAGCAGGGACGTCCGAGGGGCTATGGGCCCCTACAATGAGCAGTTCTTC.

This clonotype occurred a few times. The chain is built from TRBV20-1 and TRBJ2-2, with TRBD2 matching 7 bases. Germline CDR1 and CDR2: DFQATT and SNEGSKA (reference sequence). This CDR3 region has 14 residues. Losses at the gene ends were 6 bases for V and 6 bases for J; bases not matched to a gene: 10. The CDR3 loop reads CSALIRGVAGELFF. The CDR3 nucleotides are TGCAGTGCCCTAATTCGGGGGGTTGCCGGGGAGCTGTTTTTT.

This clonotype was recorded at least ten times. The CDR3 DNA reads TGTGCCAGCGGAACTAATGAAAAACTGTTTTTT. It encodes CASGTNEKLFF. The V and J genes are TRBV7-8 and TRBJ1-4; D unresolved. CDR3 length: 11 amino acids. Per the germline V gene, CDR1 is SGHVS and CDR2 is FQNEAQ. Trimming cost V 8 bases and J 1 base, with 2 bases left between them.

This clonotype was seen ten or more times. The gene calls are TRBV28 and TRBJ1-1; unclear D gene. CDR1 and CDR2 from the germline V gene are MDHEN and SYDVKM. V was shortened by 3 bases and J by 10 bases, with 15 bases between the two germline ends. The CDR3 is made up of 13 amino acids. The CDR3 DNA follows: TGTGCCAGCAGTTTCCAGGTTCCAGATGTAGCTTTCTTT. Its protein product is CASSFQVPDVAFF.